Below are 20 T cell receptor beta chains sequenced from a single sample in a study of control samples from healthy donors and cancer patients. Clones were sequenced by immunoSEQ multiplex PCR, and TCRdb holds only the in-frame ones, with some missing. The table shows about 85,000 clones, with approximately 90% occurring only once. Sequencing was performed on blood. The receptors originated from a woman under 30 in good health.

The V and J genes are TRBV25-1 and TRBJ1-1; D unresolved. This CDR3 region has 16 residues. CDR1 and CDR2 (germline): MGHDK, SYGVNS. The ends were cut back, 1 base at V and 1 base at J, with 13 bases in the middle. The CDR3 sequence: CASSESLVDWNTEAFF. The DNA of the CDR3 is TGTGCCAGCAGTGAATCCTTAGTAGATTGGAACACTGAAGCTTTCTTT.

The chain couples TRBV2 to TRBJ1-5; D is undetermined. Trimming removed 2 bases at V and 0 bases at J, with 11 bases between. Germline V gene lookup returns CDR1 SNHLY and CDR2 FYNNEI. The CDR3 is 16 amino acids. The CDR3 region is CASSEWVGLSNQPQHF. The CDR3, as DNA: TGTGCCAGCAGTGAATGGGTAGGGCTTAGCAATCAGCCCCAGCATTTT.

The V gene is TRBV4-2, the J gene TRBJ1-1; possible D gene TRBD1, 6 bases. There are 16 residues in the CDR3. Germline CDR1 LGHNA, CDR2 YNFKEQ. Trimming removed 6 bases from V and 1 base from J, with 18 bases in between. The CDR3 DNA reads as TGTGCCAGCAGGGACAGAGCCCGGCTTGGGAACACTGAAGCTTTCTTT. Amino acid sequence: CASRDRARLGNTEAFF.

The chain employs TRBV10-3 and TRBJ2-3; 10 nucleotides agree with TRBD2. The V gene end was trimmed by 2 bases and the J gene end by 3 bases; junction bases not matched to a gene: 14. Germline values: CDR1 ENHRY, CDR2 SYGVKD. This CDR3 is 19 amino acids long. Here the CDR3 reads CAISEPHGASGGGTDTQYF. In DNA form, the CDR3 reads TGTGCCATCAGTGAGCCCCACGGAGCTAGCGGGGGAGGGACAGATACGCAGTATTTT.

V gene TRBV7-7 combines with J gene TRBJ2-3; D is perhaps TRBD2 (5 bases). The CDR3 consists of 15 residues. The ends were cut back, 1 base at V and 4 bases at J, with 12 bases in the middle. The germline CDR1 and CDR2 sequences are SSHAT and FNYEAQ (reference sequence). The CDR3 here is CASSLGGLEADTQYF. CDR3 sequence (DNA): TGTGCCAGCAGCTTAGGTGGACTCGAGGCAGATACGCAGTATTTT.

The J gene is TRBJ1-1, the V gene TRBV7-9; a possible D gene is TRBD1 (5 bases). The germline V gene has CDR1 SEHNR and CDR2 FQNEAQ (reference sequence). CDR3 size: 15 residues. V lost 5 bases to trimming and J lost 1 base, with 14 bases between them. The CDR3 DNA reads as TGTGCCAGCAGCGTATCGTATAGGGGGAACACTGAAGCTTTCTTT. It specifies CASSVSYRGNTEAFF.

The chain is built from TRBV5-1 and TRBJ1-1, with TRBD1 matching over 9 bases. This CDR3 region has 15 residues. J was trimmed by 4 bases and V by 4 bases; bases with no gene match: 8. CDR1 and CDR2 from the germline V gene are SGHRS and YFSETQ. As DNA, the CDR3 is TGCGCCAGCAGCGCACTCCCGGGACAGGGCACTGAAGCTTTCTTT. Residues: CASSALPGQGTEAFF.

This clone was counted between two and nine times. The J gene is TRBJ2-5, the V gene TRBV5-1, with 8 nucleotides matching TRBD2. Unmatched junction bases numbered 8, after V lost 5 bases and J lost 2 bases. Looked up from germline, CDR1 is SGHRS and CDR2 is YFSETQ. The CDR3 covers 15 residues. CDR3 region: CASSTSGEVQETQYF. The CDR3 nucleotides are TGCGCCAGCAGTACTAGCGGAGAGGTTCAAGAGACCCAGTACTTC.

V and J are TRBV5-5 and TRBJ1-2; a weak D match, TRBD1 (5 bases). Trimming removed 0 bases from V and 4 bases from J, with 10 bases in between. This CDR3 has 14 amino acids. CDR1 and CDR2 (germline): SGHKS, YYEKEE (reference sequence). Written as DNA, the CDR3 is TGTGCCAGCAGCTTGGAATGGCAGGGCTATGGCTACACCTTC. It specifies CASSLEWQGYGYTF.

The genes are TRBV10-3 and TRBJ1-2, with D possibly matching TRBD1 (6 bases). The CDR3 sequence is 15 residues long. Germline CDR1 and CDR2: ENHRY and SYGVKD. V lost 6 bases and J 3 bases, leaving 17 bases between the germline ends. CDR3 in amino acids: CAIRYRESLDYGYTF. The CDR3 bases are TGTGCCATCAGGTACAGGGAATCACTAGACTATGGCTACACCTTC.

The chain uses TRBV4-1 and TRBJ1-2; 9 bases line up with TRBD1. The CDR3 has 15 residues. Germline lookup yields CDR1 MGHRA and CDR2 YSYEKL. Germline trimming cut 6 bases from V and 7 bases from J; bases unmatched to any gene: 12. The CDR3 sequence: CASRIQPGQGIGYTF. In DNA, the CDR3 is TGCGCCAGCAGAATACAACCGGGACAGGGAATTGGCTACACCTTC.

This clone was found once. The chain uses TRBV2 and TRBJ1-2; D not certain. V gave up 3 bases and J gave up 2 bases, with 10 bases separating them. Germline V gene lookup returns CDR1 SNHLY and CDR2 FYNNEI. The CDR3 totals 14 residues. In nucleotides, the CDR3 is TGTGCCAGCAGTGATCAGGCCAGGAACTATGGCTACACCTTC. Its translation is CASSDQARNYGYTF.

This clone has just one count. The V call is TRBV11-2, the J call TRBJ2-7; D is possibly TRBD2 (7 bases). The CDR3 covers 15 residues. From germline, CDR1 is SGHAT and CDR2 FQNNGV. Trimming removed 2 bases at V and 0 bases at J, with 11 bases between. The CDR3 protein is CASSLYRGASYEQYF. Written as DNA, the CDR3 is TGTGCCAGCAGCTTATATCGGGGGGCCTCCTACGAGCAGTACTTC.

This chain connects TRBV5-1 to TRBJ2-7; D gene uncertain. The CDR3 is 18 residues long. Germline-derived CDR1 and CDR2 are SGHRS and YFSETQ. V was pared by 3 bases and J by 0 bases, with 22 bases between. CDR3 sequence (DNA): TGCGCCAGCAGCTATAAGACCCGACTGAGGACGAGCTCCTACGAGCAGTACTTC. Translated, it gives CASSYKTRLRTSSYEQYF. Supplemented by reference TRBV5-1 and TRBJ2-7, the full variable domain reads KAGVTQTPRYLIKTRGQQVTLSCSPISGHRSVSWYQQTPGQGLQFLFEYFSETQRNKGNFPGRFSGRQFSNSRSEMNVSTLELGDSALYLCASSYKTRLRTSSYEQYFGPGTRLTVT.

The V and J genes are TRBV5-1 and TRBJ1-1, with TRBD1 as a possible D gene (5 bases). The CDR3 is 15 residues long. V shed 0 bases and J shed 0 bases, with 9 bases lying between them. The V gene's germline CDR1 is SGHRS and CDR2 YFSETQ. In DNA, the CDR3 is TGCGCCAGCAGCTTGGCCTGGGGGATGAACACTGAAGCTTTCTTT. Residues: CASSLAWGMNTEAFF.

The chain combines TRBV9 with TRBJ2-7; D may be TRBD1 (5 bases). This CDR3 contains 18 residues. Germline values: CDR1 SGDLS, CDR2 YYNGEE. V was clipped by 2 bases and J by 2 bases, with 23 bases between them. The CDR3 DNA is TGTGCCAGCAGCGTGGGTACAGGAACCTACTTCGGAACCTACGAGCAGTACTTC. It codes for CASSVGTGTYFGTYEQYF.

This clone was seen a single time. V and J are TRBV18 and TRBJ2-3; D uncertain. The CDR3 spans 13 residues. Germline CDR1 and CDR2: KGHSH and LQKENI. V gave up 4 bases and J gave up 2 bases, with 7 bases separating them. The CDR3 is CASSLLFTDTQYF. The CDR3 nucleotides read TGTGCCAGCTCACTCTTATTCACAGATACGCAGTATTTT.

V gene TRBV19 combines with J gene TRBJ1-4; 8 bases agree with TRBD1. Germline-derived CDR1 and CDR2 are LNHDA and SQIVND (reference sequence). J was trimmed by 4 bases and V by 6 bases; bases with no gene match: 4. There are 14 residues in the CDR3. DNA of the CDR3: TGTGCCAGTAGCCCGACAGGGGATAATGAAAAACTGTTTTTT. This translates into CASSPTGDNEKLFF.

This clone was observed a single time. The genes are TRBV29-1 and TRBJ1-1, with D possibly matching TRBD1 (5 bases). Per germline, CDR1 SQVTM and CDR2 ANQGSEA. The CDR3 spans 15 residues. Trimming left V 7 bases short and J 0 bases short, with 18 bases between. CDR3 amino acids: CSGRIRDPLNTEAFF. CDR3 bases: TGCAGCGGCCGAATAAGGGACCCTCTGAACACTGAAGCTTTCTTT.

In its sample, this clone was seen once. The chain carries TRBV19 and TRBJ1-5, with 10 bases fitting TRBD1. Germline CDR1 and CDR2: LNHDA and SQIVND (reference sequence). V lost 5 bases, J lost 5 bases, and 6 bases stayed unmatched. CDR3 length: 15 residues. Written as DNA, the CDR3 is TGTGCCAGTAGTTGGGACAGGGGTAGAGATCAGCCCCAGCATTTT. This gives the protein CASSWDRGRDQPQHF.